This T cell receptor (beta chain) was sequenced in a study of blood T cell repertoires in COVID-19. Overall study: COVID-19 samples collected from the United States, Italy and Spain covered acute and convalescent phases. T cells, B-cell-depleted T cells, or PBMCs provided the cDNA or gDNA that served as material.

Germline assignment: CDR1 GTSNPN and CDR2 SVGIG (reference sequence). The V and J ends lost 0 bases and 3 bases respectively, with 12 bases between them. The CDR3 contains 15 residues. In the original processing: Nucleated cell number was recorded as an estimate derived from reference gene primer amplification. Sequencing was performed with immunoSEQ multiplex PCR; in TCRdb, only in-frame clones are kept and a portion is missing. That table supplies the V and J calls and clone size; D and trimming were determined from the DNA. The repertoire holds about 210,000 clones, approximately 89% seen once, with about 5% in the top ten.

The origin of this receptor is a woman aged 40 to 50 with acute or convalescent COVID-19. Specimen: peripheral blood. The chain links TRBV30 to TRBJ1-5; a possible D gene is TRBD1 (5 bases). CDR3 in amino acids: CAWSVKGLDNQPQHF. CDR3 bases: TGTGCCTGGAGTGTAAAGGGGCTTGACAATCAGCCCCAGCATTTT.